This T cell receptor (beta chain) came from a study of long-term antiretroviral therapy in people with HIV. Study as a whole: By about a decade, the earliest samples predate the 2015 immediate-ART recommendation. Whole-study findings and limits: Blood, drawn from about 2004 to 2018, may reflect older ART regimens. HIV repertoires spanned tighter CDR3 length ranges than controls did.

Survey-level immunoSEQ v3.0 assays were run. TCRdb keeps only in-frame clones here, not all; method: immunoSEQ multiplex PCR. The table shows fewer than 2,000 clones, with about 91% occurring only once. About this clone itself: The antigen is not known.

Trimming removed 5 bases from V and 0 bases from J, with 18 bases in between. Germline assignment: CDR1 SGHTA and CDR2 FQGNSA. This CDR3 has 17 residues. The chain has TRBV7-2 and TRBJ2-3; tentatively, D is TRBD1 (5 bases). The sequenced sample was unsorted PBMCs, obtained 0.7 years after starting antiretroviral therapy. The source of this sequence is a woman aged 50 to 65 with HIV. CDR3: CASSPETVKISTDTQYF. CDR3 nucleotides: TGTGCCAGCAGCCCTGAGACAGTTAAGATTAGCACAGATACGCAGTATTTT.